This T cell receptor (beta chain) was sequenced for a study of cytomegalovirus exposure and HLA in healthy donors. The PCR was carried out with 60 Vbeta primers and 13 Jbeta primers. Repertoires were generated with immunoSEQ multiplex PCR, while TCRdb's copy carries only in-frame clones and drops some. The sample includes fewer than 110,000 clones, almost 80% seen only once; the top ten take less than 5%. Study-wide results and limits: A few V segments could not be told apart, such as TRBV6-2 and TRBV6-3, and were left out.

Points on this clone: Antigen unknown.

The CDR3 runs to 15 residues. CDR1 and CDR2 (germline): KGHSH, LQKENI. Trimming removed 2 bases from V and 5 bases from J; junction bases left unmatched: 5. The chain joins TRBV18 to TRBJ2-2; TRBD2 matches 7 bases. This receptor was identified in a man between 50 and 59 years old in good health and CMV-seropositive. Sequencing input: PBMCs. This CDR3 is CASSPLAGETGELFF. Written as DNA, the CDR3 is TGTGCCAGCTCACCATTGGCGGGAGAGACCGGGGAGCTGTTTTTT.